This TCR beta chain came from a study of human T cells and chemical hapten exposure. Study in general: The use of 2% DPC on roughly 2 cm by roughly 2 cm of upper inner arm skin constituted sensitization.

There are 14 residues in the CDR3. The V and J ends lost 0 bases and 4 bases respectively, with 9 bases between them. Germline V gives CDR1 MNHNY, CDR2 SVGAGI (reference sequence). The study's findings and limits: Patch test score rose with PT1 expanded TCRs, significant at 8, 16, 32, not 4. Expanded TCR sets contained significantly more large CDR3 similarity clusters than controls.

The count of this clonotype is one. Its antigen is as yet unknown. Described time point: patch test 3, about 24 weeks after DPC sensitization. Treatment denoted: therapeutic diphenylcyclopropenone sensitization with weekly scalp DPC. TCRdb recomputed calls from the RACE reads with MiXCR, one row per CDR3 protein. The table shows some 110,000 distinct CDR3 sequences, with about 11% occurring only once. The gene calls are TRBV6-6 and TRBJ1-2; D unresolved. This material consisted of whole blood, taken in connection with sensitization to the hapten diphenylcyclopropenone (DPC). The sequence came from a woman in her fifties or sixties with alopecia areata. Some clones in this sample may be carry-over from other donors' samples. This CDR3 reads CASSYSPHLYGYTF. CDR3 coding DNA: TGTGCCAGCAGTTACTCTCCCCACCTCTATGGCTACACCTTC.